Presented here are 20 T cell receptor beta chains from one specimen sequenced in a study of response to subunit inactivated influenza vaccine. TCRdb called the RT-PCR reads again in MiXCR, with one record for every CDR3 protein. The sample yields 600,000 to 850,000 distinct CDR3 sequences, about 15% seen once. Specimen: PBMCs from blood, collected less than 15 days before vaccination. These receptors all come from a man between 45 and 60 years old who received an inactivated influenza vaccine.

This clonotype came up many times. The V call is TRBV4-1, the J call TRBJ1-2; 8 bases align to TRBD1. The germline V gene has CDR1 MGHRA and CDR2 YSYEKL. The CDR3 is 13 residues long. The V segment lost 5 bases and the J segment 3 bases; nucleotides outside the gene matches: 2. The CDR3 DNA reads TGCGCCAGCAGCACAGGGGGGGACTATGGCTACACCTTC. Protein sequence: CASSTGGDYGYTF.

This chain uses TRBV12-3 or TRBV12-4 with TRBJ2-7; D might be TRBD2 (6 bases). Deletions cut 7 bases from V and 2 bases from J, with 15 bases between. This CDR3 is 14 amino acids long. The CDR3 region has the DNA TGTGCCAGCACCATTGGGGGGAGAGCCTACGAGCAGTACTTC. Amino acids: CASTIGGRAYEQYF.

The chain employs TRBV3-1 and TRBJ2-2, with TRBD1 as a possible D gene (5 bases). The germline V and J ends were trimmed by 6 bases and 4 bases, with 15 bases remaining between them. The CDR3 length is 15 residues. Looked up from germline, CDR1 is LGHDT and CDR2 is YNNKEL (reference sequence). The CDR3 DNA follows: TGTGCCAGCAGGCGGACACGGTTCCCCACCGGGGAGCTGTTTTTT. It translates to CASRRTRFPTGELFF.

V usage is TRBV6-6 and J usage is TRBJ2-1; D gene uncertain. In germline, CDR1 is MNHNY, CDR2 SVGAGI (reference sequence). The V gene lost 10 bases and the J gene lost 5 bases, with 12 bases spanning the gap. The CDR3 has 12 residues. The CDR3 is CATYLGHNEQFF. DNA of the CDR3: TGTGCCACCTATCTTGGGCACAATGAGCAGTTCTTC.

This clonotype came up many times. The genes are TRBV30 and TRBJ1-1; possible D gene TRBD1, 5 bases. Germline V gene lookup returns CDR1 GTSNPN and CDR2 SVGIG (reference sequence). The CDR3 runs to 13 residues. The ends were cut back, 7 bases at V and 5 bases at J, with 17 bases in the middle. This CDR3 is CAFLTRGRTEAFF. CDR3 sequence (DNA): TGTGCCTTTCTCACACGGGGGAGGACTGAAGCTTTCTTT.

This chain connects TRBV11-2 to TRBJ2-3; the match to TRBD2 covers 10 bases. Trimming at V came to 5 bases and at J to 5 bases, leaving 16 bases not matched to a gene. CDR1 and CDR2 (germline): SGHAT, FQNNGV. There are 18 residues in the CDR3. The chain's CDR3 is CASSGRPPYIAGGDTQYF. The CDR3, as DNA: TGTGCCAGCAGCGGCCGACCACCATATATAGCGGGGGGAGATACGCAGTATTTT.

This clonotype was observed many times. This rearrangement joins TRBV24-1 to TRBJ2-3; D possibly matches TRBD1 or TRBD2 (7 bases each). The V gene's germline CDR1 is KGHDR and CDR2 SFDVKD. Trimming stripped 4 bases from V and 4 bases from J, with 14 bases between. The CDR3 is made up of 15 amino acids. CDR3 DNA sequence: TGTGCCACCAGTGACCCAGGGGGGGGTCCAGATACGCAGTATTTT. Amino acids: CATSDPGGGPDTQYF.

This clonotype was found many times. This sequence joins TRBV4-3 and TRBJ2-6; TRBD1 agrees at 7 bases. V lost 1 base and J lost 2; bases outside the gene matches: 11. Germline CDR1 and CDR2: LGHNA and YSLEER. This CDR3 has 19 amino acids. The CDR3 DNA is TGCGCCAGCAGCCAAGCCAGGGGGACCTTCGAAGCTGGGGCCAACGTCCTGACTTTC. This sequence encodes CASSQARGTFEAGANVLTF.

This chain uses TRBV28 with TRBJ1-2; 7 positions agree with TRBD1. This CDR3 contains 14 residues. Germline V gene lookup returns CDR1 MDHEN and CDR2 SYDVKM. The V segment lost 7 bases and the J segment 6 bases; nucleotides outside the gene matches: 11. The CDR3 DNA reads TGTGCCAGCATCTTCCCAGGGGGAGGAGATGGCTACACCTTC. Translated: CASIFPGGGDGYTF.

This clonotype was seen more than once but under ten times. The chain couples TRBV11-2 to TRBJ2-3; 7 positions match TRBD2. With V trimmed by 0 bases and J by 3 bases, 12 bases remained unmatched. This CDR3 comprises 18 residues. Germline values: CDR1 SGHAT, CDR2 FQNNGV. The CDR3 sequence is CASSLDLAGVSGTDTQYF. Here the CDR3 DNA reads TGTGCCAGCAGCTTAGATTTGGCGGGAGTTTCTGGAACAGATACGCAGTATTTT.

In its sample, this clonotype was seen a few times. This chain uses TRBV5-1 with TRBJ1-2, with TRBD1 identical over 9 bases. CDR1 and CDR2 (germline): SGHRS, YFSETQ. This CDR3 has 14 amino acids. The V gene end was trimmed by 3 bases and the J gene end by 8 bases; junction bases not matched to a gene: 8. For the CDR3, the DNA is TGCGCCAGCAGCTCCTCGGGACAGGGAATCGGCTACACCTTC. This gives the protein CASSSSGQGIGYTF.

This clonotype was counted a few times. CDR3 amino acids: CASSGTGDTEAFF. CDR3 in DNA: TGTGCCAGCAGCGGCACAGGGGACACTGAAGCTTTCTTT. This chain joins TRBV9 and TRBJ1-1; TRBD1 matches 7 bases. With 3 bases clipped from V and 3 bases from J, the junction kept 2 bases outside the gene matches. Germline V lookup: CDR1 SGDLS, CDR2 YYNGEE. The CDR3 length is 13 residues.

This clonotype was counted between two and nine times. The chain is built from TRBV18 and TRBJ2-7; TRBD1 aligns across 9 bases. Germline lookup yields CDR1 KGHSH and CDR2 LQKENI. CDR3 length equals 16 residues. V lost 0 bases, J lost 3 bases, and 6 bases stayed unmatched. Written as DNA, the CDR3 is TGTGCCAGCTCACCACCGGACAGGGGTACCCTCTACGAGCAGTACTTC. It specifies CASSPPDRGTLYEQYF. The entire variable domain, with the rest obtained from reference TRBV18 and TRBJ2-7, is as follows: NAGVMQNPRHLVRRRGQEARLRCSPMKGHSHVYWYRQLPEEGLKFMVYLQKENIIDESGMPKERFSAEFPKEGPSILRIQQVVRGDSAAYFCASSPPDRGTLYEQYFGPGTRLTVT.

Only a few counts were recorded for this clonotype. The genes are TRBV2 and TRBJ1-5, with D hard to call. The CDR3 is 16 residues long. Trimming took 2 bases from V and 4 from J, leaving 15 bases between them. Germline V gives CDR1 SNHLY, CDR2 FYNNEI. The CDR3 DNA is TGTGCCAGCAGTGAACTTGTCCCGACGGGGAATCAGCCCCAGCATTTT. It is translated as CASSELVPTGNQPQHF.

A few counts support this clonotype. The chain joins TRBV3-1 to TRBJ2-2; D perhaps matches TRBD1 (6 bases). Germline V lookup: CDR1 LGHDT, CDR2 YNNKEL (reference sequence). This CDR3 is 12 amino acids long. Deletions cut 6 bases from V and 6 bases from J, with 8 bases between. The DNA of the CDR3 is TGTGCCAGCAGGCCAGGGGCCGGGGAGCTGTTTTTT. Translated, it gives CASRPGAGELFF.

The gene calls are TRBV27 and TRBJ2-3; tentative D call: TRBD1 (6 bases). The V end was cut by 0 bases, the J end by 0 bases, with 13 bases between. The CDR3 length is 17 residues. Germline-derived CDR1 and CDR2 are MNHEY and SMNVEV (reference sequence). The CDR3 sequence is CASSLSLGTTSTDTQYF. In nucleotides, the CDR3 is TGTGCCAGCAGTTTATCCCTAGGGACAACCAGCACAGATACGCAGTATTTT.

This rearrangement joins TRBV28 to TRBJ2-1; tentative D call: TRBD1 (6 bases). Per germline, CDR1 MDHEN and CDR2 SYDVKM. V gave up 3 bases and J gave up 9 bases, with 12 bases separating them. CDR3 length: 13 residues. CDR3 coding DNA: TGTGCCAGCAGTTTTCATCCGGACAGTGAGCAGTTCTTC. Translation gives CASSFHPDSEQFF.

The V call is TRBV20-1, the J call TRBJ1-1; D is possibly TRBD1 (6 bases). CDR3 length: 13 amino acids. CDR1 is DFQATT and CDR2 is SNEGSKA in the germline V gene (reference sequence). V dropped 5 bases and J dropped 0 bases, with 10 bases sitting between them. This CDR3 reads CSAVRQVNTEAFF. The CDR3 DNA sequence: TGCAGTGCTGTGCGACAGGTGAACACTGAAGCTTTCTTT.

A few counts support this clonotype. The chain combines TRBV7-2 with TRBJ1-2; D is unresolved. V was cut by 1 base and J by 8 bases, with 11 bases left in between. The CDR3 covers 13 residues. Per germline, CDR1 SGHTA and CDR2 FQGNSA. CDR3 bases: TGTGCCAGCAGCTTAGTAATGGCCGGAGGCTACACCTTC. Its translation: CASSLVMAGGYTF.

This clonotype was counted a few times. The chain joins TRBV6-1 to TRBJ2-3, with D tentatively TRBD2 (5 bases). The germline CDR1 and CDR2 sequences are MNHNS and SASEGT. The CDR3 extends over 14 amino acids. Trimming left V 2 bases short and J 2 bases short, with 8 bases between. The DNA of the CDR3 is TGTGCCAGCAGTGAATTCGGGAACACAGATACGCAGTATTTT. Protein: CASSEFGNTDTQYF.